These T cell receptor beta chains were read from a single sample in a study of beta chain features in type 1 diabetes. The assay was immunoSEQ multiplex PCR, and TCRdb's table has in-frame clones only and misses some. The table lists about 900,000 clones, around a sixth of them singletons. The specimen was naive CD4+ T cells from blood. These receptor sequences come from a woman aged 18-29 years in good health. The CDR3 runs from the conserved cysteine through the conserved F or W. The D gene is left open where the match is weak. Some rows have no size entry. The others give once, few or many, or a class for an expanded clone.

d_gene | v_gene | abundance | CDR3aa
TRBD1 | TRBV5-8 | few | CASSFGQGGEQYF
NA | TRBV19 | NA | CASSYRAVSYNEQFF
NA | TRBV28 | NA | CASSSTTQYF
TRBD2 | TRBV7-2 | NA | CASSPGTSAQFF
NA | TRBV19 | few | CASSKLAAGETQYF
TRBD2 | TRBV23-1 | few | CASSQSFQREGITDTQYF
NA | TRBV6-5 | few | CASSRQELSYEQYF
TRBD2 | TRBV6-1 | few | CASSVEREPGANVLTF
TRBD1 | TRBV7-2 | NA | CASSSEGGHQPQHF
NA | TRBV25-1 | NA | CASSAGGAYTYEQYF
TRBD2 | TRBV2 | NA | CASRSDSGKSYNEQFF
TRBD2 | TRBV12-5 | NA | CASGLVQAGVGPYEQYF
NA | TRBV21-1 | few | CASSKAGLVSYDEQFF
NA | TRBV6-1 | NA | CASTIGQLETQYF
NA | TRBV11-2 | few | CASRFRETQYF
NA | TRBV19 | few | CASSIHRPSLNTEAFF
NA | TRBV27 | once | CASSPLGGPKNIQYF
TRBD2 | TRBV7-9 | NA | CAVERDSYNEQFF
TRBD2 | TRBV4-2 | few | CASSPTSFFTDTQYF
NA | TRBV5-1 | few | CASSYPSNGELFF
TRBD2 | TRBV4-2 | few | CASSQLLAGGSEQYF
NA | TRBV5-1 | NA | CASSFSARLTSTTQETQYF
NA | TRBV6-5 | few | CASSYSGGHSYEQYF
TRBD1 | TRBV28 | few | CASSFSRTGNQPQHF
TRBD2 | TRBV11-2 | few | CASSLGLAGGGFTGEQFF
NA | TRBV25-1 | NA | CASSVPGHGETQYF
NA | TRBV9 | few | CASSVAPGVEYGYTF
TRBD2 | TRBV7-9 | few | CASNGGGPGEQFF
NA | TRBV27 | few | CASSSFVRETQYF
NA | TRBV12-5 | NA | CAKGVRSYEQYF
NA | TRBV6-5 | NA | CASSTRGKAFF
TRBD1 | TRBV28 | few | CASSPPGGTGQPQHF
NA | TRBV19 | few | CASSIVHFKGMGSYNEQFF
TRBD2 | TRBV27 | few | CASGRAINVGELFF
NA | TRBV9 | few | CASAAGTGSITQYF